Given below is one TCR beta chain in context. Its antigen is currently unknown. The data were taken from a study of identical twins. Unique molecular identifiers were present on the cDNA, which also gained a universal primer site by template switching. Each CDR3 protein gets one entry after TCRdb re-called the 5' RACE reads with MiXCR. Seen here are approximately 620,000 distinct CDR3 sequences, around 8.6% observed once, and the top ten hold 0.75% to 1%. The junction had 5 bases not matched to a gene; V was cut back by 1 base and J by 3 bases. This CDR3 comprises 16 residues. Germline V gene lookup returns CDR1 SNHLY and CDR2 FYNNEI. Study-level findings and limits: Twin-shared out-of-frame alpha sequences were enriched for low generation probability. Insertions ran lower in abundant cord blood beta clonotypes, though not in memory repertoires.

These records were also assigned to another study, of yellow fever vaccine responses in identical twins. From that report: Reportedly, twins' vaccine T cell responses looked partly convergent and partly personalized.

The sample comprised PBMCs. The source of this sequence is a woman aged 18 to 35 in good health. This rearrangement joins TRBV2 to TRBJ2-1, with 8 bases that match TRBD2. For the CDR3, the DNA is TGTGCCAGCAGTGAAGACCTGGCGGGGGGCTACAATGAGCAGTTCTTC. This gives the protein CASSEDLAGGYNEQFF.